Sequencing of this T cell receptor (beta chain) was carried out in a study of blood T cell repertoires in COVID-19. Study-wide context: Whether acute or convalescent, the COVID-19 samples came from the United States, Italy and Spain.

Here immunoSEQ multiplex PCR was the method, and the copy in TCRdb shows in-frame clones only, minus some. The repertoire holds around 250,000 clones, around nine tenths seen once, with under 5% in the top ten. Participant ages covered about 18 to 95 years across 24 US areas. Membership in each cohort depended on participant-reported clinical history. Cohort 3 donors counted as recovered after two negative PCRs, clearance, or resolved symptoms. Details on this clone: Other nucleotide sequences in the sample specify the same CDR3.

The CDR3 spans 15 residues. Trimming left V 3 bases short and J 1 base short, with 11 bases between. Germline assignment: CDR1 SGDLS and CDR2 YYNGEE. The V and J genes are TRBV9 and TRBJ2-1, with D perhaps matching TRBD1 (6 bases). Input material: PBMCs or T cells enriched from blood (not recorded which). The clonotype comes from a woman in her 30s who had recovered from COVID-19. The CDR3 reads CASSATGLSYNEQFF. Written as DNA, the CDR3 is TGTGCCAGCAGCGCAACAGGGTTATCCTACAATGAGCAGTTCTTC.